The 20 T cell receptor beta chains presented below share a single source sample, sequenced in a study of cytomegalovirus exposure and HLA in healthy donors. PCR was performed using 60 Vbeta and 13 Jbeta primers. Generated by immunoSEQ multiplex PCR, the TCRdb table keeps only in-frame clones and is missing some. Of about 100,000 clones in the sample, 10% were seen once. Material: PBMCs. These receptors all come from a man between 40 and 49 years old in good health and CMV-seropositive.

This clone was observed a few times. The chain joins TRBV9 to TRBJ2-3; 8 nucleotides align to TRBD2. Germline-derived CDR1 and CDR2 are SGDLS and YYNGEE. The CDR3 spans 17 residues. V shed 0 bases and J 4 bases; nucleotides not matched to a gene: 10. The CDR3 spells CASSVVSRRREADTQYF. The DNA of the CDR3 is TGTGCCAGCAGCGTAGTGAGCCGACGGCGGGAGGCAGATACGCAGTATTTT.

The V call is TRBV29-1, the J call TRBJ1-3; D is ambiguous. V lost 4 bases, J lost 4 bases, and 17 bases lay in between. In germline, CDR1 is SQVTM, CDR2 ANQGSEA. The CDR3 loop spans 15 amino acids. The CDR3 nucleotides are TGCAGCGTTGTGTTGCCCGGACTGCCCGGAAACACCATATATTTT. Protein: CSVVLPGLPGNTIYF.

This clone was seen more than once but under ten times. This chain connects TRBV7-8 to TRBJ2-3, with 9 bases identical to TRBD2. The CDR3 consists of 14 residues. CDR1 and CDR2 (germline): SGHVS, FQNEAQ. Germline trimming cut 6 bases from V and 6 bases from J; bases unmatched to any gene: 7. CDR3 protein: CASRRLAEADTQYF. The CDR3, as DNA: TGTGCCAGCAGACGACTAGCGGAGGCGGATACGCAGTATTTT.

This clone was recorded a few times. The chain joins TRBV25-1 to TRBJ2-2; the match to TRBD2 covers 8 bases. V was pared by 5 bases and J by 5 bases, with 16 bases of the junction left unmatched. This CDR3 contains 18 residues. Germline V lookup: CDR1 MGHDK, CDR2 SYGVNS. The CDR3 DNA sequence: TGTGCCAGCAGTACTACCCAGGGAGCGGGAGTGAAAACCGGGGAGCTGTTTTTT. The encoded protein is CASSTTQGAGVKTGELFF.

V gene TRBV27 combines with J gene TRBJ2-6; D ambiguous. Trimming removed 6 bases from V and 4 bases from J, with 7 bases in between. This CDR3 has 13 residues. The germline V gene encodes CDR1 MNHEY and CDR2 SMNVEV (reference sequence). This chain's CDR3 is CASRVGGANVLTF. The CDR3 nucleotides are TGTGCCAGCAGGGTGGGCGGGGCCAACGTCCTGACTTTC.

The chain joins TRBV19 to TRBJ2-1; 15 bases agree with TRBD2. This CDR3 contains 16 residues. V gave up 7 bases and J gave up 6 bases; unmatched junction bases: 7. Germline CDR1 reads LNHDA; CDR2 reads SQIVND (reference sequence). The DNA of the CDR3 is TGTGCCAGTAAAACGCCGGGACTAGCGGGAGGCAATGAGCAGTTCTTC. As protein: CASKTPGLAGGNEQFF.

This clone has more than one count but fewer than ten. This chain connects TRBV19 to TRBJ1-1; TRBD1 is a possible D gene (5 bases). Looked up from germline, CDR1 is LNHDA and CDR2 is SQIVND (reference sequence). V dropped 7 bases and J dropped 10 bases, with 16 bases sitting between them. CDR3 length equals 12 residues. The CDR3 reads CASNLGQGAAFF. The CDR3 region has the DNA TGTGCCAGTAATTTAGGACAAGGAGCAGCTTTCTTT.

The V gene is TRBV6-5, the J gene TRBJ1-2; D is uncertain. Deletions cut 0 bases from V and 4 bases from J, with 12 bases between. This CDR3 spans 15 amino acids. CDR1 and CDR2 from the germline V gene are MNHEY and SVGAGI. CDR3 residues: CASSYSRERVYGYTF. As DNA, the CDR3 is TGTGCCAGCAGTTACTCGAGGGAGCGGGTCTATGGCTACACCTTC.

V gene TRBV27 combines with J gene TRBJ1-2; D not resolved. Trimming cost V 2 bases and J 0 bases, with 10 bases left between them. Germline V lookup: CDR1 MNHEY, CDR2 SMNVEV (reference sequence). This CDR3 spans 15 amino acids. The CDR3 spells CASSLERHANYGYTF. The DNA of the CDR3 is TGTGCCAGCAGTTTAGAGAGACACGCTAACTATGGCTACACCTTC.

The CDR3 loop reads CSAQSGNRGNEQFF. The CDR3 DNA follows: TGCAGCGCCCAGAGCGGGAACCGCGGCAATGAGCAGTTCTTC. This chain links TRBV29-1 with TRBJ2-1, with 7 bases lining up with TRBD2. The CDR3 runs 14 residues. Trimming took 7 bases from V and 6 from J; bases not matched to a gene: 12. Germline V CDR1 and CDR2: SQVTM, ANQGSEA.

The sample holds a few counts of this clone. V gene TRBV19 combines with J gene TRBJ2-1, with TRBD1 matching over 7 bases. Germline loops: CDR1 LNHDA, CDR2 SQIVND (reference sequence). The CDR3 totals 13 residues. V gave up 6 bases and J gave up 7 bases; unmatched junction bases: 6. The CDR3 bases are TGTGCCAGTAGCGGGACAGCTAAAAATGAGCAGTTCTTC. Its protein is CASSGTAKNEQFF.

This rearrangement joins TRBV6-5 to TRBJ2-1; 13 bases agree with TRBD2. Trimming removed 6 bases from V and 8 bases from J; junction bases left unmatched: 7. This CDR3 has 15 residues. Germline V gene data show CDR1 as MNHEY and CDR2 as SVGAGI. The CDR3: CASSPGLAGVDEQFF. The CDR3 DNA is TGTGCCAGCAGCCCCGGACTAGCGGGAGTCGATGAGCAGTTCTTC.

The genes are TRBV6-1 and TRBJ2-7, with a tentative D call TRBD1 (6 bases). Germline lookup yields CDR1 MNHNS and CDR2 SASEGT. The CDR3 contains 13 residues. V gave up 7 bases and J gave up 7 bases, with 17 bases separating them. This CDR3 reads CASTTGSGEEQYF. CDR3 in DNA: TGTGCCAGCACGACAGGTTCCGGGGAAGAGCAGTACTTC.

The sample holds a few counts of this clone. This chain links TRBV2 with TRBJ1-4; 8 bases line up with TRBD1. The CDR3 has 15 residues. CDR1 is SNHLY and CDR2 is FYNNEI in the germline V gene. Losses at the gene ends were 8 bases for V and 3 bases for J; bases not matched to a gene: 8. The CDR3 sequence: CASSPQGAANEKLFF. DNA for the CDR3: TGTGCCAGCTCCCCGCAGGGGGCAGCTAATGAAAAACTGTTTTTT.

This clone was seen a handful of times. The CDR3 spells CASTDDTDLNYGYTF. The CDR3 region has the DNA TGTGCCAGCACCGACGACACCGACCTTAACTATGGCTACACCTTC. The chain is built from TRBV27 and TRBJ1-2; D call uncertain. Trimming removed 7 bases at V and 1 base at J, with 16 bases between. The CDR3 spans 15 residues. Germline CDR1 is MNHEY and CDR2 is SMNVEV (reference sequence).

This clone was observed a few times. The CDR3 is CASSQGSHNPFEKLFF. DNA for the CDR3: TGTGCCAGCAGCCAAGGGTCACATAATCCTTTTGAAAAACTGTTTTTT. V is TRBV14 and J is TRBJ1-4; D is undetermined. CDR1 is SGHDN, CDR2 FVKESK, per germline. There are 16 residues in the CDR3. V gave up 1 base and J gave up 7 bases, with 16 bases separating them.

The sample holds a few counts of this clone. The chain is built from TRBV2 and TRBJ1-5; perhaps TRBD1 as D (6 bases). V gave up 4 bases and J gave up 6 bases, with 16 bases separating them. This CDR3 has 15 amino acids. CDR1 and CDR2 (germline): SNHLY, FYNNEI. The CDR3 protein is CASSANEGGSQPQHF. As DNA, the CDR3 is TGTGCCAGCAGTGCCAACGAGGGGGGGAGTCAGCCCCAGCATTTT.

This clone was detected a few times. The CDR3 reads CASLGRGDEQFF. The CDR3 nucleotides are TGCGCCAGCCTCGGGAGGGGCGATGAGCAGTTCTTC. The rearrangement links TRBV10-2 to TRBJ2-1; 8 bases fit TRBD2. This CDR3 has 12 amino acids. From germline, CDR1 is WSHSY and CDR2 SAAADI. With V trimmed by 8 bases and J by 8 bases, 5 bases remained unmatched.

The V gene is TRBV19, the J gene TRBJ2-7, with 7 bases matching TRBD2. Germline CDR1 and CDR2: LNHDA and SQIVND (reference sequence). J gave up 0 bases and V 6 bases, and 11 bases lay outside the gene matches. The CDR3 runs 16 residues. This CDR3 is CASRPVAGGSSYEQYF. The DNA of the CDR3 is TGTGCCAGTAGACCTGTAGCAGGCGGGAGCTCCTACGAGCAGTACTTC.

This clone was counted between two and nine times. The CDR3 here is CASSRGGGETQYF. DNA of the CDR3: TGTGCCAGCAGCCGAGGGGGCGGAGAGACCCAGTACTTC. This chain joins TRBV7-9 and TRBJ2-5; 7 bases match TRBD1. V gave up 5 bases and J gave up 4 bases; unmatched junction bases: 4. The CDR3 length is 13 residues. The germline CDR1 and CDR2 sequences are SEHNR and FQNEAQ (reference sequence). Based on the CDR3 plus reference TRBV7-9 and TRBJ2-5, the full variable domain is DTGVSQNPRHKITKRGQNVTFRCDPISEHNRLYWYRQTLGQGPEFLTYFQNEAQLEKSRLLSDRFSAERPKGSFSTLEIQRTEQGDSAMYLCASSRGGGETQYFGPGTRLLVL.